One T cell receptor (beta chain) is described in this entry. This specimen comes from a study of shared clonotypes between healthy human individuals. The overall study: The donor pool was made up of a couple of women and three men aged 18 to 49.

This CDR3 region has 15 residues. The germline gives CDR1 KGHSH, CDR2 LQKENI. V shed 5 bases, J shed 5 bases, and the junction held 11 bases outside the gene matches. All of the donors resided in Nashville, Tennessee, and each was a Caucasian adult. CD4+ cell separation produced CD45RA+ naive and CD45RA-negative memory subsets. TCRdb's copy holds only in-frame clones and misses some; the assay was immunoSEQ multiplex PCR. The repertoire has some 2,400,000 clones, approximately 94% of them found once; the top ten carry less than 0.15%. The sequenced material came from naive CD4+ T cells sorted from blood. Regarding subset: CD45RA+ positively selected. The source is a man between 18 and 29 years old in good health. This chain joins TRBV18 and TRBJ2-7; 8 bases are a match to TRBD1. The DNA of the CDR3 is TGTGCCAGCTCAGAATATGGGACAGGTTCCAACGAGCAGTACTTC. As protein: CASSEYGTGSNEQYF.